The clone carrying this T cell receptor (beta chain) was recorded at least ten times. Its target is not known. This entry belongs to a study of T cells in Graves' hyperthyroidism and ophthalmopathy. Study observations and caveats: Blood also contained most expanded thyroid clonotypes above 0.001.

For Graves' hyperthyroidism to be stable, ophthalmopathy could not progress within 18 months. Disease duration under 2 months; hyperthyroidism patients were aged 18 to 65. Not enrolled were patients with uncontrolled infection, other autoimmune disease, pregnancy or lactation. The germline gives CDR1 DFQATT, CDR2 SNEGSKA (reference sequence). V shed 7 bases and J shed 7 bases, with 17 bases lying between them. The CDR3 consists of 12 residues. Researchers took RNA transcripts and amplified the TCR beta CDR3 regions from them. Initially, a first-round RT-PCR of the TCR CDR3 employed the HTBI primer set. TCRdb re-called the multiplex PCR reads with MiXCR, one entry per CDR3 protein. The data contain roughly 96,000 distinct CDR3 sequences, about 51% of them singletons.

The sample was blood. The V call is TRBV20-1, the J call TRBJ2-7; maybe TRBD2 (5 bases). The source of this sequence is a woman between 40 and 55 years old with Graves' hyperthyroidism. The CDR3 DNA follows: TGCAGTGTCCGCCGGGATACCCGGGAGCAGTACTTC. It yields the protein CSVRRDTREQYF.